These 21 T cell receptor beta chains came from one sample sequenced in a study of read filtering for tumor transcriptome and immune sequencing. This library used roughly 430 ng RNA and molecular barcoded adaptors spanning alpha/delta and beta/gamma chains. TCRdb processed the reads anew with MiXCR; each CDR3 protein has one entry. Found here are tens of thousands of distinct CDR3 sequences, approximately 22% of them singletons; the top ten hold about 17%. Sequencing used a population of CD138-negative cells sorted from bone marrow. Receptors were obtained from a donor at least 40 years old with multiple myeloma.

This clonotype was seen ten or more times. This chain uses TRBV2 with TRBJ1-1; 8 bases are shared with TRBD1. The CDR3 is made up of 13 amino acids. The germline V gene has CDR1 SNHLY and CDR2 FYNNEI. V was clipped by 6 bases and J by 6 bases; unmatched bases: 6. The chain's CDR3 is CASRADRDSEAFF. In DNA, the CDR3 is TGTGCCAGCAGGGCGGACAGGGACTCTGAAGCTTTCTTT.

This clonotype was observed at least ten times. V gene TRBV7-8 combines with J gene TRBJ1-5; no definite D call. Germline assignment: CDR1 SGHVS and CDR2 FQNEAQ. The CDR3 is 15 amino acids. Trimming shortened V by 0 bases and J by 6 bases, and 12 bases separated the two germline ends. CDR3 loop: CASSLAPGTSQPQHF. The CDR3 nucleotides read TGTGCCAGCAGCTTAGCACCGGGAACAAGTCAGCCCCAGCATTTT. The full variable domain, in which reference TRBV7-8 and TRBJ1-5 provide the parts outside the CDR3, is GAGVSQSPRYKVAKRGQDVALRCDPISGHVSLFWYQQALGQGPEFLTYFQNEAQLDKSGLPSDRFFAERPEGSVSTLKIQRTQQEDSAVYLCASSLAPGTSQPQHFGDGTRLSIL.

The rearrangement links TRBV5-1 to TRBJ2-3, with D unclear. Deletions cut 0 bases from V and 2 bases from J, with 10 bases between. CDR3 size: 15 residues. Germline V lookup: CDR1 SGHRS, CDR2 YFSETQ. The CDR3 spells CASSLAAIFTDTQYF. CDR3 nucleotide sequence: TGCGCCAGCAGCTTGGCCGCCATATTCACAGATACGCAGTATTTT.

Ten or more counts support this clonotype. The gene calls are TRBV9 and TRBJ2-2; the D gene is possibly TRBD2 (6 bases). This CDR3 is built from 16 residues. Trimming left V 4 bases short and J 0 bases short, with 13 bases between. Per germline, CDR1 SGDLS and CDR2 YYNGEE. In DNA, the CDR3 is TGTGCCAGCAGCCCCGTGGGGGGATCGAACACCGGGGAGCTGTTTTTT. It encodes CASSPVGGSNTGELFF.

This clonotype was recorded a few times. The genes are TRBV12-3 or TRBV12-4 and TRBJ1-1; D is uncertain. The V end was cut by 1 base, the J end by 7 bases, with 22 bases between. The CDR3 length is 17 residues. The CDR3 bases are TGTGCCAGCAGTTTAGTCCACGTCAACGGGTTTGTTGGTGAAGCTTTCTTT. It codes for CASSLVHVNGFVGEAFF.

Concerning this clonotype itself: A much more abundant neighbour one base away suggests this may be a read error. Since the CDR3 does not end with the conserved phenylalanine or tryptophan, this likely comes from a read error. The chain employs TRBV14 and TRBJ2-4; no clear D gene. Germline V gene data show CDR1 as SGHDN and CDR2 as FVKESK. This CDR3 is built from 13 residues. The CDR3 reads CASSKEPKNIQYL. The CDR3 DNA reads as TGTGCCAGCAGCAAAGAGCCCAAAAACATTCAGTACCTC.

This clonotype was detected ten times or more. This chain links TRBV5-1 with TRBJ2-2; D might be TRBD1 or TRBD2, each matching 5 bases. Germline V gives CDR1 SGHRS, CDR2 YFSETQ. The CDR3 contains 13 residues. V was pared by 7 bases and J by 1 base, with 8 bases between. The CDR3 reads CASYGGNTGELFF. CDR3 DNA: TGCGCCAGCTATGGGGGGAACACCGGGGAGCTGTTTTTT. Drawing the rest from reference TRBV5-1 and TRBJ2-2, the complete variable domain is KAGVTQTPRYLIKTRGQQVTLSCSPISGHRSVSWYQQTPGQGLQFLFEYFSETQRNKGNFPGRFSGRQFSNSRSEMNVSTLELGDSALYLCASYGGNTGELFFGEGSRLTVL.

This chain uses TRBV3-1 with TRBJ1-1; D not certain. The CDR3 runs 13 residues. The ends were cut back, 4 bases at V and 4 bases at J, with 10 bases in the middle. CDR1 is LGHDT and CDR2 is YNNKEL in the germline V gene (reference sequence). The CDR3, as DNA: TGTGCCAGCAGCCTCCGGGAGAGCACTGAAGCTTTCTTT. The encoded protein is CASSLRESTEAFF.

This clonotype showed up many times. The chain couples TRBV7-2 to TRBJ1-1; 8 nucleotides agree with TRBD1. This CDR3 is 15 amino acids long. The V and J ends lost 3 bases and 1 base, in that order; junction bases with no gene match: 4. The germline V gene has CDR1 SGHTA and CDR2 FQGNSA. The CDR3 region has the DNA TGTGCCAGCAGCTTTTGGACAGGGCGGAACACTGAAGCTTTCTTT. Translated: CASSFWTGRNTEAFF.

This clonotype has ten or more counts. V usage is TRBV12-3 or TRBV12-4 and J usage is TRBJ2-7; tentative D call: TRBD2 (7 bases). This CDR3 has 13 residues. V lost 2 bases to trimming and J lost 4 bases, with 9 bases between them. The CDR3 DNA follows: TGTGCCAGCAGTTTACGGGGGGCTTACGAGCAGTACTTC. Residues: CASSLRGAYEQYF.

A remark on this clonotype: Being one base from a much bigger clone, this may be a read error. The CDR3 sequence: CASSSARDHEHYF. The CDR3 bases are TGTGCCAGCTCGTCGGCCAGGGACCACGAGCACTACTTC. V gene TRBV18 combines with J gene TRBJ2-7, with D perhaps being TRBD1 or TRBD2 (5 bases each). Germline CDR1 KGHSH, CDR2 LQKENI. This CDR3 region has 13 residues.

The chain couples TRBV13 to TRBJ2-3, with D maybe TRBD2 (5 bases). The CDR3 sequence is 14 residues long. The ends were cut back, 3 bases at V and 4 bases at J, with 11 bases in the middle. Per the germline V gene, CDR1 is PRHDT and CDR2 is FYEKMQ (reference sequence). The CDR3 DNA reads as TGTGCCAGCAGCTTTACTAGTTCAGCAGATACGCAGTATTTT. Translating gives CASSFTSSADTQYF.

The rearrangement links TRBV6-1 to TRBJ2-3; TRBD2 matches 12 bases. Germline assignment: CDR1 MNHNS and CDR2 SASEGT. V lost 3 bases, J lost 1 base, and 5 bases stayed unmatched. CDR3 length equals 17 residues. As DNA, the CDR3 is TGTGCCAGCAGTGATCTAGCGGGAGGGCGAGGCACAGATACGCAGTATTTT. Amino acids: CASSDLAGGRGTDTQYF.

A remark on this clonotype: The junction departs from germline at one end; a sequencing error may be responsible. The chain joins TRBV20-1 to TRBJ2-1, with D unresolved. CDR1 is DFQATT, CDR2 SNEGSKA, per germline (reference sequence). The CDR3 consists of 15 residues. CDR3 protein: CTARQGFSSYNEQFF. As DNA, the CDR3 is TGCACTGCTAGACAAGGCTTTAGCTCCTACAATGAGCAGTTCTTC.

For this clonotype: One junction end does not reproduce the germline sequence, and a read error may be involved. The V call is TRBV5-6, the J call TRBJ2-3; D could derive from TRBD1 or TRBD2 (5 bases each). Germline V gene data show CDR1 as SGHDT and CDR2 as YYEEEE. The CDR3 has 16 amino acids. The CDR3 nucleotides are TGTGCCGGCAGCTTTCATCAGGGAGCCAACACAGATACGCAGTATTTT. Its translation is CAGSFHQGANTDTQYF.

About this clonotype itself: The CDR3 does not close with the conserved phenylalanine or tryptophan, likely indicating a read error. The chain has TRBV10-2 and TRBJ2-1, with a tentative D call TRBD2 (6 bases). V lost 6 bases to trimming and J lost 7 bases, with 13 bases between them. The CDR3 is 13 residues long. Germline V gene data show CDR1 as WSHSY and CDR2 as SAAADI. This CDR3 is CASRDSGSNEQFI. As DNA, the CDR3 is TGCGCCAGCAGAGATAGCGGTTCGAATGAGCAGTTCATC.

The chain combines TRBV12-3 or TRBV12-4 with TRBJ1-3; 7 bases align to TRBD1. There are 17 residues in the CDR3. V shed 4 bases and J 0 bases; nucleotides not matched to a gene: 9. Here the CDR3 reads CASSSVKDRYSGNTIYF. The CDR3 DNA is TGTGCCAGCAGTTCGGTAAAGGACAGGTACTCTGGAAACACCATATATTTT.

At least ten counts were recorded for this clonotype. The chain employs TRBV20-1 and TRBJ2-7; TRBD1 aligns across 12 bases. The CDR3 loop spans 13 amino acids. V was clipped by 4 bases and J by 6 bases; unmatched bases: 4. Germline assignment: CDR1 DFQATT and CDR2 SNEGSKA (reference sequence). For the CDR3, the DNA is TGCAGTGCTACCGGGACAGGGGGCGGCGAGCAGTACTTC. Residues: CSATGTGGGEQYF.

Only a few counts were recorded for this clonotype. The rearrangement links TRBV19 to TRBJ1-5; the match to TRBD1 covers 11 bases. CDR1 LNHDA and CDR2 SQIVND come from the germline V gene (reference sequence). Unmatched junction bases numbered 8, after V lost 6 bases and J lost 13 bases. The CDR3 contains 13 residues. The CDR3 DNA reads TGTGCCAGTAGGGGACAGGGGGGAGCGGATCAGCATTTT. Protein product: CASRGQGGADQHF.

The table lists this clonotype with many counts. V usage is TRBV5-1 and J usage is TRBJ2-5, with TRBD1 matching over 10 bases. Germline V gene data show CDR1 as SGHRS and CDR2 as YFSETQ. V shed 4 bases and J 3 bases; nucleotides not matched to a gene: 3. The CDR3 is 14 amino acids. The CDR3 DNA sequence: TGCGCCAGCAGCATCGGGACAGGGGAAGAGACCCAGTACTTC. Its protein product is CASSIGTGEETQYF.

At least ten counts were recorded for this clonotype. The chain links TRBV20-1 to TRBJ2-3, with D perhaps matching TRBD2 (6 bases). Trimming shortened V by 1 base and J by 9 bases, and 11 bases separated the two germline ends. Germline V lookup: CDR1 DFQATT, CDR2 SNEGSKA (reference sequence). CDR3 length: 12 residues. This chain's CDR3 is CSARGDFETQYF. DNA for the CDR3: TGCAGTGCTAGAGGGGACTTCGAGACGCAGTATTTT.